This passage covers 3 T cell receptor beta chains from one sample sequenced in a study of T cell responses to AZD1222 COVID-19 vaccine. Clones were read by immunoSEQ multiplex PCR, and TCRdb kept only the in-frame ones, dropping some. The table includes about 140,000 clones, 85% to 95% detected once. The source was peripheral blood, collected on day 0 of MenACWY control vaccination. These receptors all stem from an adult in good health.

This clone came up a few times. The genes are TRBV28 and TRBJ2-7; D tentatively fits TRBD1 or TRBD2 (6 bases each). The CDR3 has 14 amino acids. CDR1 MDHEN and CDR2 SYDVKM come from the germline V gene. V lost 7 bases, J lost 7 bases, and 20 bases lay in between. This CDR3 reads CASTLGGTPGEQYF. The CDR3 DNA reads TGTGCCAGCACGCTCGGGGGCACCCCGGGAGAGCAGTACTTC.

The chain links TRBV5-5 to TRBJ2-3; tentatively, D is TRBD2 (6 bases). CDR1 and CDR2 (germline): SGHKS, YYEKEE (reference sequence). The V gene lost 3 bases and the J gene lost 3 bases, with 11 bases spanning the gap. This CDR3 has 14 residues. The CDR3 DNA follows: TGTGCCAGCAGCTACGGGACTTCGACAGATACGCAGTATTTT. Its translation: CASSYGTSTDTQYF.

V gene TRBV18 combines with J gene TRBJ1-1, with 7 bases that match TRBD1. Germline V gives CDR1 KGHSH, CDR2 LQKENI. The CDR3 has 14 amino acids. V trimming: 6 bases; J trimming: 4 bases; junction bases outside the gene matches: 8. CDR3 residues: CASSRNRGSTEAFF. The DNA of the CDR3 is TGTGCCAGCTCGCGAAACAGGGGTAGCACTGAAGCTTTCTTT.